What follows are 10 T cell receptor beta chains derived from one specimen sequenced in a study of blood T cell repertoires in COVID-19. The protocol was immunoSEQ multiplex PCR, while the TCRdb copy is restricted to in-frame clones and leaves out a portion. The repertoire consists of about 200,000 clones, with around 81% occurring once and the leading ten covering 7.5%. Input material: PBMCs or T cells enriched from blood (not recorded which). The source of these receptors is a man aged 35 to 55 who had recovered from COVID-19.

This chain uses TRBV5-4 with TRBJ1-4, with 9 bases that match TRBD1. CDR1 SGHNT and CDR2 YYREEE come from the germline V gene (reference sequence). V trimming: 3 bases; J trimming: 8 bases; junction bases outside the gene matches: 5. This CDR3 comprises 14 residues. The CDR3 coding sequence is TGTGCCAGCAGCTCACAGGGGGCAGGGGAAAAACTGTTTTTT. Translated, it gives CASSSQGAGEKLFF.

This chain joins TRBV5-6 and TRBJ2-7; tentatively, D is TRBD2 (5 bases). Trimming removed 4 bases from V and 2 bases from J, with 22 bases in between. This CDR3 has 17 residues. Germline V CDR1 and CDR2: SGHDT, YYEEEE. DNA for the CDR3: TGTGCCAGCAGCCGAAACCACCGGGATATTCTTACCTACGAGCAGTACTTC. Protein: CASSRNHRDILTYEQYF.

The rearrangement uses TRBV2 and TRBJ1-2, with 9 bases that match TRBD1. V lost 6 bases and J lost 3; bases outside the gene matches: 14. The CDR3 is 17 residues long. Germline V gene data show CDR1 as SNHLY and CDR2 as FYNNEI. The CDR3 DNA follows: TGTGCCAGCAGGACCCCGGACAGGGGTCTTCGGGACTATGGCTACACCTTC. It is translated as CASRTPDRGLRDYGYTF.

The gene calls are TRBV5-4 and TRBJ1-4, with a possible D match to TRBD1 (6 bases). Per the germline V gene, CDR1 is SGHNT and CDR2 is YYREEE (reference sequence). With 0 bases removed from V and 8 bases from J, the gap between germline ends came to 17 bases. There are 16 residues in the CDR3. CDR3 amino acids: CASSLADGRGNEKLFF. The CDR3, as DNA: TGTGCCAGCAGCTTGGCAGATGGCAGGGGCAACGAAAAACTGTTTTTT.

There are a few counts of this clone. V gene TRBV7-9 combines with J gene TRBJ2-1; perhaps TRBD1 as D (5 bases). Germline CDR1 and CDR2: SEHNR and FQNEAQ (reference sequence). The CDR3 has 15 residues. Trimming removed 1 base from V and 4 bases from J, with 11 bases in between. CDR3 residues: CASSLGRQLYNEQFF. The CDR3 nucleotides are TGTGCCAGCAGCTTAGGACGACAGCTATACAATGAGCAGTTCTTC. The variable domain in full, completed from reference TRBV7-9 and TRBJ2-1, reads DTGVSQNPRHKITKRGQNVTFRCDPISEHNRLYWYRQTLGQGPEFLTYFQNEAQLEKSRLLSDRFSAERPKGSFSTLEIQRTEQGDSAMYLCASSLGRQLYNEQFFGPGTRLTVL.

The V call is TRBV15, the J call TRBJ1-2; D not certain. The CDR3 covers 16 residues. The V gene's germline CDR1 is LNHNV and CDR2 YYDKDF (reference sequence). The germline V and J ends were trimmed by 0 bases and 2 bases, with 13 bases remaining between them. Here the CDR3 reads CATSRDLGRLNYGYTF. CDR3 sequence (DNA): TGTGCCACCAGCAGAGATCTAGGACGACTAAACTATGGCTACACCTTC.

The chain couples TRBV5-1 to TRBJ2-1; D might be TRBD1 (5 bases). This CDR3 region has 15 residues. The germline V and J ends were trimmed by 0 bases and 8 bases, with 15 bases remaining between them. Germline V gene lookup returns CDR1 SGHRS and CDR2 YFSETQ. CDR3 region: CASSLVHRSVDEQFF. The DNA for the CDR3 is TGCGCCAGCAGCTTGGTTCACAGGAGTGTCGATGAGCAGTTCTTC.

This chain connects TRBV28 to TRBJ1-3; possibly TRBD1 for D (5 bases). The V gene's germline CDR1 is MDHEN and CDR2 SYDVKM. Trimming left V 5 bases short and J 1 base short, with 9 bases between. This CDR3 is built from 14 residues. CDR3 residues: CASSATASGNTIYF. The CDR3 nucleotides read TGTGCCAGCAGTGCGACAGCTTCTGGAAACACCATATATTTT. The entire variable domain, with the rest obtained from reference TRBV28 and TRBJ1-3, is as follows: DVKVTQSSRYLVKRTGEKVFLECVQDMDHENMFWYRQDPGLGLRLIYFSYDVKMKEKGDIPEGYSVSREKKERFSLILESASTNQTSMYLCASSATASGNTIYFGEGSWLTVV.

The chain uses TRBV19 and TRBJ1-1, with D perhaps TRBD1 (6 bases). Trimming shortened V by 7 bases and J by 0 bases, and 24 bases separated the two germline ends. Germline-derived CDR1 and CDR2 are LNHDA and SQIVND (reference sequence). The CDR3 loop spans 18 amino acids. CDR3 sequence reads: CASTSRIRTVIMNTEAFF. The CDR3 DNA reads as TGTGCCAGTACATCTAGGATAAGGACAGTCATCATGAACACTGAAGCTTTCTTT.

The rearrangement uses TRBV6-5 and TRBJ1-6; 8 bases agree with TRBD1. Germline assignment: CDR1 MNHEY and CDR2 SVGAGI. Unmatched junction bases numbered 8, after V lost 10 bases and J lost 9 bases. The CDR3 is made up of 13 amino acids. CDR3 DNA sequence: TGTGCCACCAAACAGGGGGGCAGTTCACCCCTCCACTTT. It yields the protein CATKQGGSSPLHF.